This is a list of T cell receptor beta chains from one sample in a study of cytomegalovirus exposure and HLA in healthy donors. Libraries were prepared by immunoSEQ multiplex PCR; TCRdb keeps only in-frame clonotypes and omits some of them. The sample includes more than 65,000 clones, around 81% of them seen just once. Material: PBMCs. The receptors were gathered from a man aged 18 to 30 in good health and CMV-seropositive. Both conserved end residues are part of each CDR3. Each record gives: V gene, clone size, D gene, J gene, CDR3 protein, CDR3 DNA. A D gene is named only where the DNA matches it firmly. Clone size, where shown, is once, few, many, or a class for clones that have expanded.

V gene: TRBV10-3
clone size: -
D gene: -
J gene: TRBJ2-7
CDR3 protein: CAISEFDSSYEQYF
CDR3 DNA: TGTGCCATCAGTGAGTTCGACAGTTCCTACGAGCAGTACTTC

V gene: TRBV11-3
clone size: few
D gene: -
J gene: TRBJ2-2
CDR3 protein: CASSGAVANTGELFF
CDR3 DNA: TGTGCCAGCAGCGGGGCGGTGGCGAACACCGGGGAGCTGTTTTTT

V gene: TRBV9
clone size: -
D gene: -
J gene: TRBJ2-5
CDR3 protein: CASSVVGGETQYF
CDR3 DNA: TGTGCCAGCAGCGTAGTTGGCGGAGAGACCCAGTACTTC

V gene: TRBV10-3
clone size: -
D gene: -
J gene: TRBJ1-5
CDR3 protein: CAIRDAARAGDQPQHF
CDR3 DNA: TGTGCCATCAGGGACGCCGCCAGGGCGGGAGATCAGCCCCAGCATTTT

V gene: TRBV9
clone size: -
D gene: -
J gene: TRBJ2-1
CDR3 protein: CASSVEGGGRQFF
CDR3 DNA: TGTGCCAGCAGCGTAGAAGGCGGAGGGCGGCAGTTCTTC

V gene: TRBV29-1
clone size: -
D gene: -
J gene: TRBJ2-7
CDR3 protein: CSMTRSGEQYF
CDR3 DNA: TGCAGCATGACTAGATCGGGCGAGCAGTACTTC

V gene: TRBV11-2
clone size: once
D gene: TRBD1
J gene: TRBJ1-1
CDR3 protein: CASSLIQGAGEAFF
CDR3 DNA: TGTGCCAGCAGCTTAATACAGGGGGCAGGGGAAGCTTTCTTT

V gene: TRBV7-2
clone size: -
D gene: TRBD2
J gene: TRBJ2-2
CDR3 protein: CASSFFGTRANTGELFF
CDR3 DNA: TGTGCCAGCAGCTTTTTTGGGACTAGAGCGAACACCGGGGAGCTGTTTTTT

V gene: TRBV4-1
clone size: few
D gene: -
J gene: TRBJ1-1
CDR3 protein: CASSQKGMNTEAFF
CDR3 DNA: TGCGCCAGCAGCCAAAAGGGGATGAACACTGAAGCTTTCTTT

V gene: TRBV6-1
clone size: -
D gene: -
J gene: TRBJ1-2
CDR3 protein: CASEEGTRGTYGYTF
CDR3 DNA: TGTGCCAGCGAGGAGGGAACAAGGGGAACCTATGGCTACACCTTC

V gene: TRBV6-1
clone size: -
D gene: TRBD1
J gene: TRBJ2-7
CDR3 protein: CASREQGALSYEQYF
CDR3 DNA: TGTGCCAGCAGGGAACAGGGGGCGCTTTCCTACGAGCAGTACTTC

V gene: TRBV11-2
clone size: -
D gene: TRBD2
J gene: TRBJ2-2
CDR3 protein: CASSLPRTSPNTGELFF
CDR3 DNA: TGTGCCAGCAGCTTACCTCGGACTAGCCCGAACACCGGGGAGCTGTTTTTT

V gene: TRBV29-1
clone size: -
D gene: TRBD2
J gene: TRBJ2-1
CDR3 protein: CSVVRQGILAGDNHEQFF
CDR3 DNA: TGCAGCGTCGTGAGACAGGGAATACTAGCGGGAGATAACCATGAGCAGTTCTTC

V gene: TRBV5-1
clone size: -
D gene: -
J gene: TRBJ2-7
CDR3 protein: CASSLGGGHSYEQYF
CDR3 DNA: TGCGCCAGCAGCTTGGGGGGAGGTCACTCCTACGAGCAGTACTTC

V gene: TRBV15
clone size: few
D gene: -
J gene: TRBJ2-3
CDR3 protein: CATSRGGTDTQYF
CDR3 DNA: TGTGCCACCAGCAGAGGAGGCACAGATACGCAGTATTTT

V gene: TRBV10-2
clone size: -
D gene: -
J gene: TRBJ2-3
CDR3 protein: CASSLAFTDTQYF
CDR3 DNA: TGCGCCAGCAGCCTAGCGTTCACAGATACGCAGTATTTT

V gene: TRBV5-1
clone size: -
D gene: -
J gene: TRBJ2-3
CDR3 protein: CASSFPGDTQYF
CDR3 DNA: TGCGCCAGCAGCTTCCCAGGGGATACGCAGTATTTT

V gene: TRBV6-5
clone size: few
D gene: -
J gene: TRBJ1-5
CDR3 protein: CASSYGGTQPQHF
CDR3 DNA: TGTGCCAGCAGTTATGGGGGGACCCAGCCCCAGCATTTT

V gene: TRBV5-1
clone size: -
D gene: TRBD1
J gene: TRBJ1-3
CDR3 protein: CASSLGDRGTVYF
CDR3 DNA: TGCGCCAGCAGCTTGGGGGACAGGGGGACCGTATATTTT

V gene: TRBV6-5
clone size: -
D gene: -
J gene: TRBJ2-7
CDR3 protein: CASSYSWGAYEQYF
CDR3 DNA: TGTGCCAGCAGTTACTCGTGGGGGGCCTACGAGCAGTACTTC

V gene: TRBV2
clone size: -
D gene: -
J gene: TRBJ1-5
CDR3 protein: CASGLNSNQPQHF
CDR3 DNA: TGTGCCAGCGGACTTAATAGCAATCAGCCCCAGCATTTT

V gene: TRBV6-1
clone size: -
D gene: -
J gene: TRBJ2-7
CDR3 protein: CASSEALRGGGRYEQYF
CDR3 DNA: TGTGCCAGCAGTGAAGCGCTTCGGGGAGGGGGTCGGTACGAGCAGTACTTC

V gene: TRBV6-1
clone size: -
D gene: TRBD2
J gene: TRBJ2-7
CDR3 protein: CASTGLAGSGEQYF
CDR3 DNA: TGTGCCAGCACTGGACTAGCGGGCTCAGGCGAGCAGTACTTC

V gene: TRBV4-2
clone size: -
D gene: TRBD1
J gene: TRBJ2-7
CDR3 protein: CASSQPGQTYEQYF
CDR3 DNA: TGTGCCAGCAGCCAACCGGGACAGACCTACGAGCAGTACTTC

V gene: TRBV14
clone size: -
D gene: TRBD1
J gene: TRBJ2-3
CDR3 protein: CASSRDRVSDTQYF
CDR3 DNA: TGTGCCAGCAGTCGGGACAGGGTTTCAGATACGCAGTATTTT

V gene: TRBV18
clone size: -
D gene: -
J gene: TRBJ2-6
CDR3 protein: CASSPLGDSGANVLTF
CDR3 DNA: TGTGCCAGCTCACCGCTCGGAGACTCTGGGGCCAACGTCCTGACTTTC

V gene: TRBV6-5
clone size: -
D gene: -
J gene: TRBJ2-5
CDR3 protein: CASSYSSGPSETQYF
CDR3 DNA: TGTGCCAGCAGTTACTCGTCAGGGCCTTCAGAGACCCAGTACTTC

V gene: TRBV7-9
clone size: -
D gene: -
J gene: TRBJ2-1
CDR3 protein: CASSFELAANEQFF
CDR3 DNA: TGTGCCAGCAGTTTCGAACTAGCTGCTAATGAGCAGTTCTTC